The following is a T cell receptor (beta chain) sequence with its context. Antigen specificity is unknown. With iRepertoire HTBI primers and Arm-PCR of CDR3 regions, TCR beta libraries were built. TCRdb reanalysed the multiplex PCR reads using MiXCR and keeps one entry per CDR3 protein. The sample records about 220,000 distinct CDR3 sequences, around a fifth being singletons. This specimen belongs to a study of regulatory T cells in long-lasting Graves disease. Germline CDR1 reads MDHEN; CDR2 reads SYDVKM. The J segment lost 7 bases and the V segment lost 6 bases, leaving 12 bases of the junction unmatched. This CDR3 region has 16 residues. General study points: Sharing of public clonotypes was greater in persistent patients (around 3,000) than in new patients (around 890).

Documented time point: newly diagnosed GD, antithyroid drugs for less than 3 months. PBMCs provided the RNA from which the TCR library was made. In each case, Graves' disease was diagnosed per American Thyroid Association guidelines. Staff drew about 8.9 milliliters of peripheral blood into EDTA tubes. The data also belong to a second study, concerning T cells in Graves' hyperthyroidism and ophthalmopathy. This second study says: HTBI primers were employed in a first-round RT-PCR of the TCR CDR3.

The sample consisted of peripheral blood mononuclear cells (PBMCs), taken at new diagnosis, from a patient treated with antithyroid drugs. The receptor comes from a woman aged 30 to 39 with Graves disease. V is TRBV28 and J is TRBJ2-2, with 9 bases that match TRBD1. The CDR3 sequence: CASSPGQGALDGELFF. CDR3 sequence (DNA): TGTGCCAGCAGCCCGGGACAGGGCGCCTTGGACGGGGAGCTGTTTTTT.